These T cell receptor beta chains were read from a single sample in a study of T cell responses to AZD1222 COVID-19 vaccine. TCRdb keeps only in-frame clones here, not all; method: immunoSEQ multiplex PCR. The sample yields over 95,000 clones, more than 70% seen once. The starting material was peripheral blood, obtained 28 days after the second AZD1222 dose. All receptors come from an adult who received the AZD1222 COVID-19 vaccine. Both conserved end residues are part of each CDR3. D genes are given only for firm matches. Expanded clones are given a class, and other clones once, few, many or no size at all.

size	D	V	J	CDR3	DNA
NA	TRBD2	TRBV27	TRBJ2-7	CASSLGLAGGDEQYF	TGTGCCAGCAGTTTGGGACTAGCGGGAGGCGACGAGCAGTACTTC
NA	NA	TRBV6-1	TRBJ1-5	CASSESFNQPQHF	TGTGCCAGCAGTGAGAGTTTCAATCAGCCCCAGCATTTT
once	NA	TRBV11-2	TRBJ1-2	CASSIKVGYDYGYTF	TGTGCCAGCAGCATCAAAGTTGGGTACGACTATGGCTACACCTTC
NA	TRBD2	TRBV28	TRBJ2-7	CASSPRTSGSLYEQYF	TGTGCCAGCAGCCCAAGGACTAGCGGGAGTCTCTACGAGCAGTACTTC
medium-sized	NA	TRBV15	TRBJ2-2	CATSRDRTTAGELFF	TGTGCCACCAGCAGAGATAGGACTACGGCCGGGGAGCTGTTTTTT
NA	TRBD2	TRBV14	TRBJ2-1	CASNPTSGRDNEQFF	TGTGCCAGCAATCCGACTAGCGGGAGAGACAATGAGCAGTTCTTC
NA	NA	TRBV5-1	TRBJ2-5	CASSLAGGGETQYF	TGCGCCAGCAGCTTGGCCGGGGGCGGGGAGACCCAGTACTTC
NA	NA	TRBV7-9	TRBJ1-2	CASSLASWGRAGGYGYTF	TGTGCCAGCAGCTTAGCCTCATGGGGCAGGGCCGGCGGCTATGGCTACACCTTC
NA	NA	TRBV30	TRBJ2-2	CAWGDYGGTGELFF	TGTGCCTGGGGTGATTACGGGGGTACCGGGGAGCTGTTTTTT
NA	NA	TRBV6-1	TRBJ2-3	CASSESTGSTDTQYF	TGTGCCAGCAGTGAGAGTACAGGGTCGACAGATACGCAGTATTTT
NA	TRBD1	TRBV28	TRBJ1-2	CASIDADRSGYGYTF	TGTGCCAGCATCGACGCGGACAGGAGCGGATATGGCTACACCTTC
NA	TRBD2	TRBV27	TRBJ2-3	CASSFPGLAGRTDTQYF	TGTGCCAGCAGTTTTCCCGGGCTAGCGGGCCGCACAGATACGCAGTATTTT
NA	NA	TRBV2	TRBJ1-2	CASSEVRNYGYTF	TGTGCCAGCAGTGAAGTCAGAAACTATGGCTACACCTTC
few	NA	TRBV6-2/TRBV6-3	TRBJ2-2	CASSYSIADTGELFF	TGTGCCAGCAGTTACTCGATTGCCGACACCGGGGAGCTGTTTTTT
NA	NA	TRBV4-1	TRBJ1-5	CASSQDSVGNQPQHF	TGCGCCAGCAGCCAAGATTCCGTAGGCAATCAGCCCCAGCATTTT
NA	NA	TRBV20-1	TRBJ2-7	CSAGTSYEQYF	TGCAGTGCTGGGACTTCATACGAGCAGTACTTC
NA	NA	TRBV25-1	TRBJ1-2	CASSESGRALNFGYTF	TGTGCCAGCAGTGAATCGGGCAGGGCCCTTAACTTTGGCTACACCTTC
NA	TRBD2	TRBV3-1/TRBV3-2	TRBJ2-7	CASSQDSGRAYEQYF	TGTGCCAGCAGCCAGGACAGCGGGAGGGCCTACGAGCAGTACTTC
NA	TRBD1	TRBV2	TRBJ2-7	CASRDSVTYEQYF	TGTGCCAGCCGGGACAGTGTGACCTACGAGCAGTACTTC
NA	NA	TRBV30	TRBJ1-3	CAWSRGPGNTIYF	TGTGCCTGGAGCCGGGGGCCCGGAAACACCATATATTTT
NA	TRBD2	TRBV2	TRBJ2-7	CASSTGRAYEQYF	TGTGCCAGCAGTACCGGGAGGGCTTACGAGCAGTACTTC
NA	NA	TRBV5-1	TRBJ1-4	CASSLAGANEKLFF	TGCGCCAGCAGCTTGGCGGGAGCTAATGAAAAACTGTTTTTT
once	NA	TRBV2	TRBJ1-3	CASTSGESGGNTIYF	TGTGCCAGCACCTCGGGGGAAAGTGGAGGAAACACCATATATTTT
NA	NA	TRBV3-1/TRBV3-2	TRBJ2-3	CASSQDYAADTQYF	TGTGCCAGCAGCCAAGACTACGCTGCAGATACGCAGTATTTT
NA	NA	TRBV5-1	TRBJ2-7	CASSLRFSSEHYEQYF	TGCGCCAGCAGCTTGAGGTTCTCGTCTGAGCACTACGAGCAGTACTTC
NA	NA	TRBV29-1	TRBJ2-1	CSAIWGSYNEQFF	TGCAGCGCCATTTGGGGCTCCTACAATGAGCAGTTCTTC
NA	NA	TRBV9	TRBJ2-7	CASSNSYYEQYF	TGTGCCAGCAGCAACAGTTACTACGAGCAGTACTTC
few	TRBD1	TRBV12-3/TRBV12-4	TRBJ1-2	CASSLGTGYGYTF	TGTGCCAGCAGTTTAGGGACAGGCTATGGCTACACCTTC
NA	TRBD1	TRBV10-2	TRBJ1-1	CASRKFRGDAAEAFF	TGCGCCAGCCGCAAGTTCAGGGGGGATGCTGCTGAAGCTTTCTTT
NA	TRBD1	TRBV2	TRBJ1-6	CASRNRGLDSPLHF	TGTGCCAGCAGGAACAGGGGACTGGACTCACCCCTCCACTTT
NA	NA	TRBV4-1	TRBJ1-1	CASSQYALDTEAFF	TGCGCCAGCAGCCAATACGCGTTGGACACTGAAGCTTTCTTT
NA	NA	TRBV27	TRBJ2-1	CASSSFQASYNEQFF	TGTGCCAGCAGTTCATTTCAGGCCTCCTACAATGAGCAGTTCTTC
once	TRBD1	TRBV7-9	TRBJ1-5	CASSRTRTGPRNQPQHF	TGTGCCAGCAGCCGAACTCGGACAGGTCCCCGCAATCAGCCCCAGCATTTT
NA	TRBD1	TRBV2	TRBJ1-4	CASNLNDRDANEKLFF	TGTGCCAGCAACCTCAACGACAGGGACGCTAATGAAAAACTGTTTTTT
NA	NA	TRBV2	TRBJ1-2	CASSEAQQVARYTF	TGTGCCAGCAGTGAAGCTCAACAGGTTGCACGCTACACCTTC
NA	TRBD2	TRBV15	TRBJ2-1	CATSRGNSGTNEQFF	TGTGCCACCAGCAGAGGCAATAGCGGGACAAATGAGCAGTTCTTC